This T cell receptor beta chain is from a study of response to subunit inactivated influenza vaccine. Broader study findings: Each seasonal influenza vaccination, the authors suggested, recruits few new T cells.

This clonotype was picked up many times. Its antigen is not known. The CDR3 contains 13 residues. V lost 5 bases to trimming and J lost 0 bases, with 8 bases between them. MiXCR, applied by TCRdb to the RT-PCR reads, yields one record per CDR3 protein. This table has under 500,000 distinct CDR3 sequences, approximately 11% appearing once. The TCR originated in a man aged 45 to 65 who received an inactivated influenza vaccine. The chain links TRBV12-3 or TRBV12-4 to TRBJ2-7, with a tentative D call TRBD2 (6 bases). The sequencing here drew on PBMCs from blood, taken roughly 48 days after vaccination. CDR3 nucleotide sequence: TGTGCCAGCAGTCGGGACTTCTCCTACGAGCAGTACTTC. This translates into CASSRDFSYEQYF.